This is a list of T cell receptor beta chains from one sample in a study of identical twins. TCRdb analysed the 5' RACE reads with MiXCR anew, one entry per CDR3 protein. This table holds under 1 million distinct CDR3 sequences, 10% to 15% found once. The same sample was also used in a study of yellow fever vaccine responses in identical twins.

The sample comprised PBMCs. These receptors all come from a woman aged 18-29 years in good health. CDR3s leave out the opening cysteine and the closing phenylalanine or tryptophan. Each record gives: D gene, V gene, clone size, J gene, CDR3 protein. D genes are given only for firm matches. Clone size, where shown, is once, few, many, or a class for clones that have expanded.

>-|TRBV5-1|few|TRBJ2-2
ASSSRDGPYTGELF
>-|TRBV29-1|few|TRBJ2-6
SVEGGGYGANVLT
>-|TRBV5-1|many|TRBJ2-3
ASTHQPGADTQY
>-|TRBV7-6|few|TRBJ2-5
ASSLRAGAETQY
>TRBD2|TRBV7-8|few|TRBJ2-4
ASSASGINIQY
>-|TRBV28|-|TRBJ2-7
ASSLSQGQGEQY
>-|TRBV6-5|many|TRBJ1-2
ASSYHRDAHYGYT
>-|TRBV6-1|-|TRBJ2-7
ASVRQPAHEQY
>TRBD2|TRBV7-6|-|TRBJ2-3
ASSPNSGASTDTQY
>TRBD2|TRBV20-1|-|TRBJ2-1
CARGGLAGGRGYEQF
>-|TRBV20-1|many|TRBJ2-1
SARGASAINEQF
>-|TRBV3-1|many|TRBJ2-1
ASSQDTGEQF